This T cell receptor beta chain was captured in a study of blood T cell repertoires in COVID-19 (dated by TCRdb to 2020 to 2022). Background on the whole study: Collaborator samples came from the United States, Italy and Spain and covered acute and convalescent phases of COVID-19. The repertoires were made available in a free public database intended to serve as a resource for research on the immune response to SARS-CoV-2. A de-identified subject ID, COVID-19 status, age in years and sex were almost always included in the sample metadata. Where HLA class I and class II types were available, the types were taken from metadata supplied by the sample provider, not from assay-based typing. The dataset comprised deeply sampled blood TCRbeta repertoires from subjects exposed to, actively infected with, or recovered from COVID-19. Samples were obtained from the ongoing ImmuneRACE study (first 160 participants) and from 1,254 subjects provided by 6 global collaborators. The prospective study material was composed of cDNA or gDNA derived from T cells, B-cell-depleted T cells, or PBMCs.

What the study reported, not specific to this receptor: Clinical and demographic metadata were provided uncurated, with the amount varying by source and participant.

TCRbeta CDR3 regions were amplified from genomic DNA using the immunoSEQ Assay, a bias-controlled multiplex PCR. Processing in the source paper ran as follows. Within the assay, amplification of reference gene primers was used to estimate how many nucleated cells each sample contained. To quantify the absolute abundance of each unique TCRbeta CDR3 rearrangement, sequence reads were collapsed and filtered. For each sample, productive Simpson clonality was calculated as the square root of Simpson's diversity index across productive rearrangements. The table comes from immuneACCESS by way of TCRdb, which keeps in-frame sequences with V and J called. Part of the clones is missing from these tables; in studies checked, under half for an unresolved V gene and the rest for unknown reasons. V and J calls and clone size are copied from that table; D and trimming were computed from the DNA. In all, the sample holds nearly 55,000 clones, and about three quarters of those were seen once. The top ten clones comprise around 14% of the sample.

Collaborating institutions collected whole blood in K2EDTA tubes following their own protocols. For TCRbeta analysis, collaborator samples were shipped as frozen whole blood, as isolated PBMCs, or as DNA extracted from either sample type. Regarding this clone: Its specific antigen is unknown. Base quality data are lacking; no much larger clone is found one base away.

After removal of 5 bases from V and 7 bases from J, the junction retains 9 bases not matched to a gene. The germline V gene gives CDR1 as MDHEN and CDR2 as SYDVKM. Its CDR3 holds 14 amino acids, cysteine through phenylalanine. Of the read, only the CDR3 DNA is kept; its 42 bases are in frame from base 1. The sequenced material came from peripheral blood. In this chain, TRBV28 is recombined with TRBJ1-2; 8 central bases correspond to TRBD1. This sequence originates from a human donor with active or convalescent COVID-19. The donor label of this sample is uncertain. The CDR3 is CASSPLGRGPGYTF. The DNA reads as follows: TGTGCCAGCAGTCCCCTGGGCAGGGGGCCTGGCTACACCTTC.